Following are 30 T cell receptor beta chains from one sample sequenced in a study of shared clonotypes between healthy human individuals. Profiling relied on immunoSEQ multiplex PCR, and the TCRdb table lists in-frame clones only, not all of them. The sample lists approximately 1.5 million clones, approximately 98% seen once, with about 0.4% in the top ten. Sequencing was done on a sample of naive CD4+ T cells sorted from blood. Subset denoted: CD45RA+ positively selected. These receptors were obtained from a man aged 25 to 45 in good health.

J is TRBJ2-5 and V is TRBV9; D is unclear. The CDR3 extends over 11 amino acids. The V gene's germline CDR1 is SGDLS and CDR2 YYNGEE. V dropped 0 bases and J dropped 5 bases, with 2 bases sitting between them. CDR3 DNA: TGTGCCAGCAGCGTAGACGAGACCCAGTACTTC. Encoded protein: CASSVDETQYF.

This chain links TRBV5-1 with TRBJ1-1; the match to TRBD1 covers 8 bases. CDR1 is SGHRS, CDR2 YFSETQ, per germline. V lost 7 bases, J lost 1 base, and 6 bases stayed unmatched. CDR3 length equals 14 residues. The CDR3 loop is CASALDRGNTEAFF. DNA of the CDR3: TGCGCCAGCGCTTTAGACAGGGGGAACACTGAAGCTTTCTTT. The full variable domain, rest sourced from reference TRBV5-1 and TRBJ1-1, is KAGVTQTPRYLIKTRGQQVTLSCSPISGHRSVSWYQQTPGQGLQFLFEYFSETQRNKGNFPGRFSGRQFSNSRSEMNVSTLELGDSALYLCASALDRGNTEAFFGQGTRLTVV.

About this clone itself: Other DNA sequences in this specimen translate into the identical CDR3. The rearrangement joins TRBV9 to TRBJ2-7; D unclear. Trimming stripped 0 bases from V and 3 bases from J, with 10 bases between. This CDR3 contains 14 residues. The germline V gene has CDR1 SGDLS and CDR2 YYNGEE. CDR3 protein: CASSVGLLGYEQYF. The CDR3 DNA reads TGTGCCAGCAGCGTAGGACTGCTAGGCTACGAGCAGTACTTC. The entire variable domain, with the rest obtained from reference TRBV9 and TRBJ2-7, is as follows: DSGVTQTPKHLITATGQRVTLRCSPRSGDLSVYWYQQSLDQGLQFLIQYYNGEERAKGNILERFSAQQFPDLHSELNLSSLELGDSALYFCASSVGLLGYEQYFGPGTRLTVT.

This clone was detected once. The J gene is TRBJ2-7, the V gene TRBV7-8; 7 bases map to TRBD1. V was pared by 4 bases and J by 2 bases, with 5 bases of the junction left unmatched. The CDR3 extends over 14 amino acids. The germline V gene encodes CDR1 SGHVS and CDR2 FQNEAQ. CDR3 sequence: CASSSYGTAYEQYF. CDR3 DNA: TGTGCCAGCAGCTCCTACGGGACAGCCTACGAGCAGTACTTC. Together with reference TRBV7-8 and TRBJ2-7, the CDR3 gives the full variable domain: GAGVSQSPRYKVAKRGQDVALRCDPISGHVSLFWYQQALGQGPEFLTYFQNEAQLDKSGLPSDRFFAERPEGSVSTLKIQRTQQEDSAVYLCASSSYGTAYEQYFGPGTRLTVT.

This clone appeared a single time. This CDR3 reads CASSYGATNEKLFF. DNA of the CDR3: TGTGCCAGCAGTTATGGCGCAACTAATGAAAAACTGTTTTTT. J is TRBJ1-4 and V is TRBV6-6; D is unresolved. CDR1 is MNHNY and CDR2 is SVGAGI in the germline V gene (reference sequence). The V end lost 3 bases, the J end lost 0 bases, and 5 bases lay between the germline ends. This CDR3 contains 14 residues.

The V call is TRBV7-9, the J call TRBJ1-5; 10 bases are shared with TRBD1. Per germline, CDR1 SEHNR and CDR2 FQNEAQ (reference sequence). The CDR3 sequence is 14 residues long. With V trimmed by 4 bases and J by 10 bases, 7 bases remained unmatched. The CDR3 DNA reads TGTGCCAGCAGCTCCCGGACAGGGGGTTTTCCCCAGCATTTT. Encoded protein: CASSSRTGGFPQHF.

This chain joins TRBV7-3 and TRBJ2-1, with 7 bases lining up with TRBD2. The J segment lost 9 bases and the V segment lost 4 bases, leaving 15 bases of the junction unmatched. The CDR3 totals 16 residues. Germline V gene lookup returns CDR1 SGHTA and CDR2 FQGTGA. CDR3 coding DNA: TGTGCCAGCAGCTCTCCGGCGGGGGATAGGGGCGGTGAGCAGTTCTTC. It specifies CASSSPAGDRGGEQFF.

The chain has TRBV28 and TRBJ1-3, with 7 positions matching TRBD1. The CDR3 length is 17 residues. The germline V gene encodes CDR1 MDHEN and CDR2 SYDVKM. V was clipped by 6 bases and J by 0 bases; unmatched bases: 11. DNA of the CDR3: TGTGCCAGCAGCACTCAGGACAGGACTTACTCTGGAAACACCATATATTTT. It specifies CASSTQDRTYSGNTIYF.

This clone appeared once. The genes are TRBV4-3 and TRBJ1-1; weak D call: TRBD1 (5 bases). Between the trimmed V and J ends, which lost 0 bases and 2 bases, there was a span of 10 bases. The CDR3 length is 15 residues. Germline V CDR1 and CDR2: LGHNA, YSLEER. Here the CDR3 reads CASSQDFTGNTEAFF. The CDR3 nucleotides are TGCGCCAGCAGCCAAGATTTTACAGGCAACACTGAAGCTTTCTTT.

V and J are TRBV9 and TRBJ2-5; 9 bases are shared with TRBD2. This CDR3 has 14 residues. Germline CDR1 and CDR2: SGDLS and YYNGEE. The V and J ends lost 2 bases and 1 base, in that order; junction bases with no gene match: 0. DNA of the CDR3: TGTGCCAGCAGCGTGGGACTAGCCCAAGAGACCCAGTACTTC. Translated, it gives CASSVGLAQETQYF.

The V gene is TRBV5-4, the J gene TRBJ2-3, with 8 nucleotides matching TRBD1. Germline CDR1 is SGHNT and CDR2 is YYREEE (reference sequence). V gave up 1 base and J gave up 4 bases; unmatched junction bases: 2. The CDR3 length is 14 residues. The CDR3 protein is CASSLQGAADTQYF. Here the CDR3 DNA reads TGTGCCAGCAGCTTGCAGGGGGCGGCAGATACGCAGTATTTT.

The chain employs TRBV9 and TRBJ2-1; 9 positions agree with TRBD1. Germline values: CDR1 SGDLS, CDR2 YYNGEE. The V and J ends lost 3 bases and 3 bases, in that order; junction bases with no gene match: 13. The CDR3 spans 18 residues. In DNA form, the CDR3 reads TGTGCCAGCAGCGCCGAATTAAGACCGGGACAGGGCTACAATGAGCAGTTCTTC. It specifies CASSAELRPGQGYNEQFF.

The V gene is TRBV4-1, the J gene TRBJ2-1; D gene ambiguous. Germline loops: CDR1 MGHRA, CDR2 YSYEKL. The CDR3 consists of 14 residues. V was trimmed by 0 bases and J by 3 bases, leaving 6 bases between them. In DNA, the CDR3 is TGCGCCAGCAGCCAAGAGCCCGTCTACAATGAGCAGTTCTTC. It yields the protein CASSQEPVYNEQFF.

V usage is TRBV25-1 and J usage is TRBJ2-1; a possible D gene is TRBD2 (5 bases). The V end was cut by 4 bases, the J end by 9 bases, with 7 bases between. The CDR3 has 11 amino acids. Germline V CDR1 and CDR2: MGHDK, SYGVNS. CDR3 sequence: CASSVAGEQFF. The CDR3 nucleotides read TGTGCCAGCAGTGTGGCGGGTGAGCAGTTCTTC. Full variable domain (rest looked up from reference TRBV25-1 and TRBJ2-1): EADIYQTPRYLVIGTGKKITLECSQTMGHDKMYWYQQDPGMELHLIHYSYGVNSTEKGDLSSESTVSRIRTEHFPLTLESARPSHTSQYLCASSVAGEQFFGPGTRLTVL.

The V and J genes are TRBV7-3 and TRBJ2-7, with D possibly being TRBD2 (6 bases). CDR1 and CDR2 from the germline V gene are SGHTA and FQGTGA. The CDR3 covers 14 residues. V was trimmed by 5 bases and J by 6 bases, leaving 17 bases between them. CDR3 amino acids: CASSPTGGAGEQYF. The CDR3 DNA reads as TGTGCCAGCAGCCCAACTGGAGGGGCTGGCGAGCAGTACTTC.

V gene TRBV27 combines with J gene TRBJ2-3; 12 bases align to TRBD2. This CDR3 has 15 amino acids. V lost 4 bases, J lost 5 bases, and 4 bases stayed unmatched. Germline assignment: CDR1 MNHEY and CDR2 SMNVEV (reference sequence). The CDR3 coding sequence is TGTGCCAGCAGTTGGACTAGCGGGATTCTAGATACGCAGTATTTT. Its protein product is CASSWTSGILDTQYF.

The V gene is TRBV11-2, the J gene TRBJ1-2, with D possibly matching TRBD1 (5 bases). Germline V gene data show CDR1 as SGHAT and CDR2 as FQNNGV. The CDR3 loop spans 14 amino acids. V lost 5 bases and J 8 bases, leaving 18 bases between the germline ends. CDR3 loop: CASSTSGTTEGYTF. The CDR3 nucleotides read TGTGCCAGCAGCACTTCCGGGACGACTGAAGGCTACACCTTC.

The chain has TRBV18 and TRBJ1-1; D gene ambiguous. The ends were cut back, 1 base at V and 3 bases at J, with 12 bases in the middle. The CDR3 length is 15 residues. Germline V gene data show CDR1 as KGHSH and CDR2 as LQKENI. The CDR3 reads CASSPQRAGDTEAFF. The CDR3, as DNA: TGTGCCAGCTCACCACAGAGGGCCGGGGACACTGAAGCTTTCTTT.

This rearrangement joins TRBV6-5 to TRBJ1-2, with D unresolved. CDR1 and CDR2 from the germline V gene are MNHEY and SVGAGI. This CDR3 contains 16 residues. V lost 2 bases to trimming and J lost 4 bases, with 17 bases between them. The CDR3 coding sequence is TGTGCCAGCAGTTACATCTGGGCGGAAGTCGGCTATGGCTACACCTTC. This codes for CASSYIWAEVGYGYTF.

CDR3 DNA: TGTGCCAGCAGCGTAGATCCCGTTCAGGGGGGTCTGATAGATACGCAGTATTTT. Its protein product is CASSVDPVQGGLIDTQYF. The chain joins TRBV9 to TRBJ2-3; D might be TRBD1 (7 bases). V was trimmed by 0 bases and J by 5 bases, leaving 22 bases between them. The germline V gene encodes CDR1 SGDLS and CDR2 YYNGEE. The CDR3 contains 18 residues.

The chain uses TRBV6-5 and TRBJ2-2, with D perhaps TRBD2 (6 bases). This CDR3 region has 15 residues. Trimming stripped 8 bases from V and 0 bases from J, with 13 bases between. Germline CDR1 and CDR2: MNHEY and SVGAGI. The CDR3 region has the DNA TGTGCCAGCGGACGGGCGGGGTCGAACACCGGGGAGCTGTTTTTT. Translated, it gives CASGRAGSNTGELFF.

The CDR3, as DNA: TGCGCCAGCGGAGACCCAGGGGGTTTCGCCGGGGAGCTGTTTTTT. Its protein is CASGDPGGFAGELFF. V gene TRBV5-1 combines with J gene TRBJ2-2, with TRBD1 matching 7 bases. The CDR3 runs to 15 residues. CDR1 and CDR2 from the germline V gene are SGHRS and YFSETQ. V lost 7 bases, J lost 6 bases, and 12 bases stayed unmatched.

This clone was seen a single time. The CDR3 region has the DNA TGTGCCAGCAGCTTGGACGGGGGGCGAAGGACTGAAGCTTTCTTT. Residues: CASSLDGGRRTEAFF. V and J are TRBV5-6 and TRBJ1-1, with D perhaps matching TRBD1 (6 bases). CDR1 is SGHDT and CDR2 is YYEEEE in the germline V gene. The CDR3 runs to 15 residues. The V gene lost 0 bases and the J gene lost 5 bases, with 14 bases spanning the gap. Filled out from reference TRBV5-6 and TRBJ1-1, the complete variable domain reads DAGVTQSPTHLIKTRGQQVTLRCSPKSGHDTVSWYQQALGQGPQFIFQYYEEEERQRGNFPDRFSGHQFPNYSSELNVNALLLGDSALYLCASSLDGGRRTEAFFGQGTRLTVV.

The chain employs TRBV6-5 and TRBJ2-7; 9 bases are shared with TRBD1. This CDR3 comprises 13 residues. V dropped 8 bases and J dropped 3; count of bases not matched to a gene: 5. Looked up from germline, CDR1 is MNHEY and CDR2 is SVGAGI. CDR3 DNA: TGTGCCAGCGCCTGGGACAGGGACTACGAGCAGTACTTC. Protein product: CASAWDRDYEQYF.

The chain couples TRBV15 to TRBJ1-4; 7 nucleotides match TRBD1. Trimming took 0 bases from V and 0 from J; bases not matched to a gene: 7. The CDR3 sequence is 18 residues long. CDR1 is LNHNV and CDR2 is YYDKDF in the germline V gene (reference sequence). The CDR3 DNA is TGTGCCACCAGCAGAGATCGAGGGACAGCCGCAACTAATGAAAAACTGTTTTTT. Translation: CATSRDRGTAATNEKLFF.

Worth noting for this clone: In the same sample, other DNA sequences code for this CDR3. The J gene is TRBJ2-7, the V gene TRBV5-1, with 7 bases aligning to TRBD1. V lost 4 bases and J lost 2; bases outside the gene matches: 3. Germline V gene sequence: CDR1 SGHRS, CDR2 YFSETQ. The CDR3 is 13 amino acids. The CDR3 DNA follows: TGCGCCAGCAGCCGGGACAGAACCTACGAGCAGTACTTC. It codes for CASSRDRTYEQYF.

As to this clone: At one of its ends the junction is not consistent with the germline gene, which may arise from a read error. V is TRBV7-7 and J is TRBJ2-1, with TRBD2 matching 9 bases. This CDR3 is built from 16 residues. CDR1 SSHAT and CDR2 FNYEAQ come from the germline V gene (reference sequence). As DNA, the CDR3 is TGTGCTAGCAGCTTAGTGGCTAGCGGGACCGGCGCTGAGCAGTTCTTC. It codes for CASSLVASGTGAEQFF.

The rearrangement uses TRBV28 and TRBJ1-2; weak D call: TRBD1 (6 bases). Germline CDR1 is MDHEN and CDR2 is SYDVKM. Trimming removed 5 bases at V and 6 bases at J, with 13 bases between. This CDR3 is 13 amino acids long. In nucleotides, the CDR3 is TGTGCCAGCAGTCCAAACAGGGAGGATGGCTACACCTTC. Protein sequence: CASSPNREDGYTF.

This chain connects TRBV18 to TRBJ2-1, with TRBD2 matching 7 bases. CDR1 and CDR2 from the germline V gene are KGHSH and LQKENI. CDR3 length: 15 residues. V shed 7 bases and J 2 bases; nucleotides not matched to a gene: 8. Here the CDR3 reads CASYPLAEAYNEQFF. As DNA, the CDR3 is TGTGCCAGCTACCCCCTAGCGGAGGCCTACAATGAGCAGTTCTTC.

The chain combines TRBV5-1 with TRBJ2-5; D is uncertain. The CDR3 is 15 residues long. The V end lost 0 bases, the J end lost 5 bases, and 14 bases lay between the germline ends. Germline assignment: CDR1 SGHRS and CDR2 YFSETQ. The CDR3 coding sequence is TGCGCCAGCAGCTTGGTTTCCAGCGATCTGGAGACCCAGTACTTC. It translates to CASSLVSSDLETQYF. Complete variable domain (other parts from reference TRBV5-1 and TRBJ2-5): KAGVTQTPRYLIKTRGQQVTLSCSPISGHRSVSWYQQTPGQGLQFLFEYFSETQRNKGNFPGRFSGRQFSNSRSEMNVSTLELGDSALYLCASSLVSSDLETQYFGPGTRLLVL.